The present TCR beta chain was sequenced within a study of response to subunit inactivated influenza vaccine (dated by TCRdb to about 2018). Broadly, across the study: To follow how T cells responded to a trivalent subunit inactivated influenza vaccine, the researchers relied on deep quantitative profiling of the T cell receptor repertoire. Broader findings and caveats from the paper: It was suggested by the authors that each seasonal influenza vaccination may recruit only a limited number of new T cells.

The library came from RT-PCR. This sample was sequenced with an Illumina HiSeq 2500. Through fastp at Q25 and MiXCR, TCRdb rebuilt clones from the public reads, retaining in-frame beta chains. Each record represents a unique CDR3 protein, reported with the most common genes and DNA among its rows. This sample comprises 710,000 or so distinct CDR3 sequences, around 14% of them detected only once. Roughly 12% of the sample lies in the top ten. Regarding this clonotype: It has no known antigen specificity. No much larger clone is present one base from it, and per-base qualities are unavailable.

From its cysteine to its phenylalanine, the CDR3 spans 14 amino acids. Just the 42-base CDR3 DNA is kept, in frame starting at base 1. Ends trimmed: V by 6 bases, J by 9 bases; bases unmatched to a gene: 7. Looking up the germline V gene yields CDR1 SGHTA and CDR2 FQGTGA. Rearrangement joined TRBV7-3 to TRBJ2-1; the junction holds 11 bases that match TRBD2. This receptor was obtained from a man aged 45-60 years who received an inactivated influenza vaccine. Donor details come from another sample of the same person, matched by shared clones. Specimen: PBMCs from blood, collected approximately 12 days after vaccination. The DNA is TGTGCCAGCAGTATAGCGGGAGGGCCCTCTGAGCAGTTCTTC. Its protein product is CASSIAGGPSEQFF.